The 5 T cell receptor beta chains below all came from one sample that was sequenced in a study of shared clonotypes between healthy human individuals. Profiling relied on immunoSEQ multiplex PCR, and the TCRdb table lists in-frame clones only, not all of them. The sample carries approximately 2.4 million clones, approximately 96% recorded once. Sequencing was carried out using naive CD4+ T cells sorted from blood. Subset meaning: CD45RA+ positively selected. The receptors were sampled from a man aged 18 to 29 in good health.

The chain uses TRBV10-1 and TRBJ1-1; TRBD1 is a possible D gene (5 bases). CDR3 length equals 16 residues. V was pared by 7 bases and J by 4 bases, with 22 bases between. Germline V gives CDR1 WNHNN, CDR2 SYGVQD (reference sequence). The CDR3 bases are TGCGCCAGCACGGAGGGAGGGGATCTTTTCTGCACTGAAGCTTTCTTT. It specifies CASTEGGDLFCTEAFF.

The gene calls are TRBV7-9 and TRBJ2-7; D might be TRBD2 (5 bases). V lost 2 bases, J lost 2 bases, and 13 bases lay in between. CDR3 length equals 15 residues. CDR1 and CDR2 (germline): SEHNR, FQNEAQ (reference sequence). The CDR3 DNA is TGTGCCAGCAGCTTATCCACGGACTTTCCCTACGAGCAGTACTTC. This sequence encodes CASSLSTDFPYEQYF.

About this clone: This CDR3 is also generated by other DNA sequences in the sample. The genes are TRBV7-2 and TRBJ2-1, with a possible D match to TRBD1 (5 bases). Between the trimmed V and J ends, which lost 1 base and 1 base, there was a span of 11 bases. Germline CDR1 and CDR2: SGHTA and FQGNSA. This CDR3 comprises 16 residues. The CDR3 DNA follows: TGTGCCAGCAGCTTAGTGGCAGGGTTGTCCTACAATGAGCAGTTCTTC. Encoded protein: CASSLVAGLSYNEQFF.

This clone has a handful of counts. The CDR3 coding sequence is TGTGCCACCAGCAGAGATGGGGCTAGCGGGAGTAGAAACATTCAGTACTTC. It codes for CATSRDGASGSRNIQYF. This chain connects TRBV15 to TRBJ2-4; 10 bases agree with TRBD2. Trimming at V came to 0 bases and at J to 6 bases, leaving 8 bases not matched to a gene. Germline V lookup: CDR1 LNHNV, CDR2 YYDKDF (reference sequence). The CDR3 spans 17 residues.

The chain combines TRBV7-3 with TRBJ2-1; TRBD1 aligns across 10 bases. Unmatched junction bases numbered 7, after V lost 5 bases and J lost 6 bases. Germline-derived CDR1 and CDR2 are SGHTA and FQGTGA. This CDR3 has 15 amino acids. The chain's CDR3 is CASSGPGQGFNEQFF. As DNA, the CDR3 is TGTGCCAGCAGCGGACCGGGACAGGGGTTCAATGAGCAGTTCTTC.